This T cell receptor (beta chain) is drawn from a study of T cells after yellow fever vaccination. With respect to this clonotype: Antigen unknown.

TCRdb processed the 5' RACE reads anew with MiXCR; each CDR3 protein has one entry. The sample includes some 150,000 distinct CDR3 sequences, roughly 9.6% seen only once; the top ten take less than 40%. Study results and caveats: The study found a weaker secondary response that peaked faster, day 5 versus 15. In post-booster samples, most primary-vaccination clones reappeared (approximately 96% CD4, nearly 90% CD8).

CDR1 and CDR2 from the germline V gene are MNHEY and SVGEGT. The CDR3 is made up of 15 amino acids. Trimming left V 2 bases short and J 11 bases short, with 16 bases between. The chain joins TRBV6-2 or TRBV6-3 to TRBJ1-6; the D gene is possibly TRBD1 (5 bases). The receptor was isolated from a man younger than 35 who received the YFV17D yellow fever vaccine. The material sequenced was CD8+ T cells sorted from PBMCs, taken 15 days after the yellow fever booster vaccination. Written as DNA, the CDR3 is TGTGCCAGCAGTTACGTCGGGCAGGGAGTTCCACCCCTCCACTTT. This sequence encodes CASSYVGQGVPPLHF.